Listed here are 14 T cell receptor beta chains from one sample, sequenced in a study of shared clonotypes between healthy human individuals. Sequencing was performed with immunoSEQ multiplex PCR; in TCRdb, only in-frame clones are kept and a portion is missing. The sample has approximately 640,000 clones, around 72% seen once. Sequenced sample: memory CD4+ T cells sorted from blood. Sample subset: CD45RA-negative fraction. The receptor set was obtained from a woman aged 30 to 39 in good health.

This chain's CDR3 is CSVPPTGKDTEAFF. CDR3 sequence (DNA): TGCAGCGTTCCTCCGACAGGGAAGGACACTGAAGCTTTCTTT. The chain has TRBV29-1 and TRBJ1-1; the match to TRBD1 covers 7 bases. CDR1 is SQVTM and CDR2 is ANQGSEA in the germline V gene. CDR3 length: 14 amino acids. J lost 3 bases, V lost 5 bases, and 9 bases had no gene match.

This clone was seen once. The rearrangement uses TRBV11-2 and TRBJ2-3; D not certain. V was pared by 5 bases and J by 4 bases, with 16 bases between. The CDR3 is made up of 15 amino acids. Germline V CDR1 and CDR2: SGHAT, FQNNGV. Written as DNA, the CDR3 is TGTGCCAGCAGCCCAACAGTCTTAGTCCCAGATACGCAGTATTTT. This sequence encodes CASSPTVLVPDTQYF.

The CDR3 DNA reads as TGTGCCAGTAGTACCAAACTAGCGGGGTACACAGATACGCAGTATTTT. It is translated as CASSTKLAGYTDTQYF. The J gene is TRBJ2-3, the V gene TRBV19; TRBD2 aligns across 10 bases. V was clipped by 4 bases and J by 2 bases; unmatched bases: 6. Germline values: CDR1 LNHDA, CDR2 SQIVND (reference sequence). The CDR3 loop spans 16 amino acids.

The V call is TRBV18, the J call TRBJ1-3, with D tentatively TRBD1 (5 bases). The V end was cut by 2 bases, the J end by 3 bases, with 11 bases between. This CDR3 region has 15 residues. CDR1 and CDR2 from the germline V gene are KGHSH and LQKENI. CDR3 residues: CASSPMEGSGNTIYF. CDR3 coding DNA: TGTGCCAGCTCACCAATGGAGGGGAGTGGAAACACCATATATTTT.

The chain carries TRBV11-2 and TRBJ2-5; D is ambiguous. Germline V gene sequence: CDR1 SGHAT, CDR2 FQNNGV. The CDR3 length is 13 residues. V was clipped by 5 bases and J by 7 bases, with 14 bases between them. CDR3: CASSLGWDRTQYF. The CDR3 DNA reads TGTGCCAGCAGCCTCGGATGGGATAGGACCCAGTACTTC.

This clone came up once. The CDR3 region is CASSLTYGEGQPQHF. Written as DNA, the CDR3 is TGCGCCAGCAGCTTGACGTATGGGGAAGGTCAGCCCCAGCATTTT. The chain joins TRBV5-1 to TRBJ1-5; D not certain. Trimming removed 1 base at V and 6 bases at J, with 14 bases between. The CDR3 covers 15 residues. Germline V gene data show CDR1 as SGHRS and CDR2 as YFSETQ.

V usage is TRBV10-2 and J usage is TRBJ2-7; D ambiguous. The CDR3 has 11 residues. V lost 10 bases to trimming and J lost 7 bases, with 14 bases between them. Germline assignment: CDR1 WSHSY and CDR2 SAAADI. The CDR3: CAKVSNTEQYF. DNA for the CDR3: TGCGCCAAGGTTAGTAACACAGAGCAGTACTTC.

Only a few counts were recorded for this clone. The CDR3, as DNA: TGTGCCAGCAGCCCTTGGGAAGGGGCGTTTTACGAGCAGTACTTC. It is translated as CASSPWEGAFYEQYF. J is TRBJ2-5 and V is TRBV11-2; D is possibly TRBD1 (5 bases). The end of the DNA fits TRBJ2-7 better, so the J call may be wrong. Germline assignment: CDR1 SGHAT and CDR2 FQNNGV. The CDR3 loop spans 15 amino acids.

V is TRBV2 and J is TRBJ1-1; D might be TRBD1 (5 bases). V was cut by 6 bases and J by 5 bases, with 10 bases left in between. The CDR3 length is 12 residues. CDR1 and CDR2 from the germline V gene are SNHLY and FYNNEI. In nucleotides, the CDR3 is TGTGCCAGCAGGCAGGGAGAGACTGAAGCTTTCTTT. Translation gives CASRQGETEAFF. The full variable domain, with the rest looked up from reference TRBV2 and TRBJ1-1, is EPEVTQTPSHQVTQMGQEVILRCVPISNHLYFYWYRQILGQKVEFLVSFYNNEISEKSEIFDDQFSVERPDGSNFTLKIRSTKLEDSAMYFCASRQGETEAFFGQGTRLTVV.

This clone was counted many times. The chain carries TRBV7-2 and TRBJ1-2; D is unclear. Germline lookup yields CDR1 SGHTA and CDR2 FQGNSA. V lost 5 bases and J lost 8, with 12 bases in between. CDR3 length equals 12 residues. This CDR3 reads CASSTYLGGYTF. In DNA, the CDR3 is TGTGCCAGCAGCACCTACCTGGGAGGCTACACCTTC. The entire variable domain, with the rest obtained from reference TRBV7-2 and TRBJ1-2, is as follows: GAGVSQSPSNKVTEKGKDVELRCDPISGHTALYWYRQSLGQGLEFLIYFQGNSAPDKSGLPSDRFSAERTGGSVSTLTIQRTQQEDSAVYLCASSTYLGGYTFGSGTRLTVV.

The chain uses TRBV19 and TRBJ2-3; D is perhaps TRBD1 or TRBD2 (6 bases each). Germline V gene lookup returns CDR1 LNHDA and CDR2 SQIVND (reference sequence). V was pared by 2 bases and J by 2 bases, with 11 bases between. CDR3 length equals 15 residues. This CDR3 reads CASSITGALTDTQYF. In nucleotides, the CDR3 is TGTGCCAGTAGTATAACGGGGGCCCTCACAGATACGCAGTATTTT.

This clone was counted between two and nine times. The chain links TRBV10-3 to TRBJ1-2, with D unresolved. From germline, CDR1 is ENHRY and CDR2 SYGVKD. CDR3 length: 13 residues. V shed 2 bases and J shed 7 bases, with 11 bases lying between them. Here the CDR3 DNA reads TGTGCCATCAGTGAGACTTGGGCCACTGGCTACACCTTC. It encodes CAISETWATGYTF.

The V and J genes are TRBV4-2 and TRBJ2-7, with TRBD2 identical over 11 bases. The germline V gene encodes CDR1 LGHNA and CDR2 YNFKEQ. This CDR3 contains 18 residues. Trimming took 0 bases from V and 7 from J; bases not matched to a gene: 14. In DNA, the CDR3 is TGTGCCAGCAGCCAAGAGGCTAGCGGGAGGAGATCCGGCGTGGAGCAGTACTTC. Protein sequence: CASSQEASGRRSGVEQYF.

The chain has TRBV6-1 and TRBJ1-2; tentatively, D is TRBD1 (5 bases). This CDR3 comprises 15 residues. Trimming removed 1 base at V and 2 bases at J, with 11 bases between. Germline V gene lookup returns CDR1 MNHNS and CDR2 SASEGT. This CDR3 reads CASSEVTGTNYGYTF. CDR3 DNA: TGTGCCAGCAGTGAAGTTACAGGAACAAACTATGGCTACACCTTC.